Listed here are 7 T cell receptor beta chains from one sample, sequenced in a study of shared clonotypes between healthy human individuals. Libraries were prepared by immunoSEQ multiplex PCR; TCRdb keeps only in-frame clonotypes and omits some of them. The sample includes roughly 2.2 million clones, more than 85% seen only once; the top ten take 0.35% to 0.5%. The specimen sequenced was naive CD4+ T cells from PBMCs. Subset defined: CD45RA+ positively selected. These receptors were obtained from a man between 18 and 29 years old in good health. Some clones in this sample may be carry-over from other donors' samples.

This clone appeared a few times. This chain joins TRBV10-1 and TRBJ2-1, with a tentative D call TRBD2 (5 bases). Germline assignment: CDR1 WNHNN and CDR2 SYGVQD (reference sequence). V was cut by 6 bases and J by 9 bases, with 18 bases left in between. The CDR3 totals 14 residues. The CDR3 DNA reads TGCGCCAGCAGCCGTAGCGAGATGCGCCCTGAGCAGTTCTTC. Translating gives CASSRSEMRPEQFF.

The chain has TRBV6-6 and TRBJ1-2, with 7 bases identical to TRBD1. The CDR3 has 16 residues. CDR1 and CDR2 (germline): MNHNY, SVGAGI (reference sequence). The V gene end was trimmed by 6 bases and the J gene end by 4 bases; junction bases not matched to a gene: 14. The CDR3 DNA reads TGTGCCAGCAGCAATAGCCCAAGGGGGCTACCCTATGGCTACACCTTC. Protein: CASSNSPRGLPYGYTF.

V is TRBV28 and J is TRBJ2-7; 7 bases are shared with TRBD2. CDR3 length equals 16 residues. Trimming cost V 5 bases and J 2 bases; bases outside gene matches: 12. CDR1 is MDHEN and CDR2 is SYDVKM in the germline V gene. DNA for the CDR3: TGTGCCAGCAGTACCCCAGGGAGCGGGAAACCCTACGAGCAGTACTTC. As protein: CASSTPGSGKPYEQYF. Drawing the rest from reference TRBV28 and TRBJ2-7, the complete variable domain is DVKVTQSSRYLVKRTGEKVFLECVQDMDHENMFWYRQDPGLGLRLIYFSYDVKMKEKGDIPEGYSVSREKKERFSLILESASTNQTSMYLCASSTPGSGKPYEQYFGPGTRLTVT.

This chain joins TRBV11-2 and TRBJ2-3, with D possibly called TRBD1 or TRBD2 (6 bases each). Trimming stripped 5 bases from V and 2 bases from J, with 20 bases between. The V gene's germline CDR1 is SGHAT and CDR2 FQNNGV. The CDR3 length is 17 residues. As DNA, the CDR3 is TGTGCCAGCAGCATCCGACTAGTGGGGGCGGCCACAGATACGCAGTATTTT. Translated: CASSIRLVGAATDTQYF.

This chain joins TRBV28 and TRBJ1-3; unclear D gene. CDR1 is MDHEN, CDR2 SYDVKM, per germline. Trimming took 7 bases from V and 0 from J, leaving 13 bases between them. This CDR3 has 15 amino acids. The CDR3 sequence is CASIGNPFSGNTIYF. DNA of the CDR3: TGTGCCAGCATTGGGAACCCATTCTCTGGAAACACCATATATTTT. Full variable domain (remainder filled in from reference TRBV28 and TRBJ1-3): DVKVTQSSRYLVKRTGEKVFLECVQDMDHENMFWYRQDPGLGLRLIYFSYDVKMKEKGDIPEGYSVSREKKERFSLILESASTNQTSMYLCASIGNPFSGNTIYFGEGSWLTVV.

The chain joins TRBV5-1 to TRBJ2-1, with 8 bases that match TRBD1. Germline CDR1 and CDR2: SGHRS and YFSETQ. J was trimmed by 10 bases and V by 4 bases; bases with no gene match: 4. The CDR3 runs to 12 residues. CDR3 sequence (DNA): TGCGCCAGCAGCAGAGGGACAGGAGAGCAGTTCTTC. Its translation is CASSRGTGEQFF.

Only one count was recorded for this clone. The DNA of the CDR3 is TGCGCCAGCACGAGAAGGACAGGTGGGAACACTGAAGCTTTCTTT. Protein: CASTRRTGGNTEAFF. The chain combines TRBV4-3 with TRBJ1-1; 7 nucleotides agree with TRBD1. With 7 bases clipped from V and 1 base from J, the junction kept 9 bases outside the gene matches. CDR3 length: 15 amino acids. CDR1 LGHNA and CDR2 YSLEER come from the germline V gene.